This is a list of T cell receptor beta chains from one sample in a study of CD4 T cells in relation to SARS-CoV-2 and coronaviruses. The data were produced by immunoSEQ multiplex PCR, yet TCRdb's version contains in-frame clones alone and is incomplete. The sample has about 12,000 clones; 69% are singletons. For these TCRs, the target antigens are not known. Sequenced material: CD4+ T cells from PBMCs, cultured in vitro. These receptors came from a human donor in good health. The CDR3 runs from the conserved cysteine through the conserved F or W. Each record gives: clone size, D gene, J gene, V gene, CDR3 DNA, CDR3 protein. The D gene is left open where the match is weak. Some rows have no size entry. The others give once, few or many, or a class for an expanded clone.

large NA TRBJ1-1 TRBV6-6 TGTGCCAGCAGTTACTCCAAAGGGTTGGGGGACACTGAAGCTTTCTTT CASSYSKGLGDTEAFF
NA TRBD1 TRBJ2-7 TRBV7-2 TGTGCCAGCAGGAAGTATGGACAGGGTGCTATCGAGCAGTACTTC CASRKYGQGAIEQYF
NA NA TRBJ2-5 TRBV19 TGTGCCAGTAGTTTGCGGGTCGGGCGAGGTGGAGTAGAGACCCAGTACTTC CASSLRVGRGGVETQYF
large NA TRBJ2-3 TRBV11-3 TGTGCCAGCAGCTTTTCGGGGTCCCTTAGCACAGATACGCAGTATTTT CASSFSGSLSTDTQYF
NA TRBD2 TRBJ2-1 TRBV5-1 TGCGCCAGCAGCTTGACTAGCGGGATCAATGAGCAGTTCTTC CASSLTSGINEQFF
NA TRBD1 TRBJ1-1 TRBV5-1 TGCGCCAGCAGCTTCGATCCGGGACAGTCATCGAGGTTT CASSFDPGQSSRF
NA TRBD2 TRBJ2-3 TRBV5-6 TGTGCCAGCACCCTATTTGGACTAGCGGGAGCAGATACGCAGTATTTT CASTLFGLAGADTQYF
NA NA TRBJ1-1 TRBV18 TGTGCCAGCTCAATTCAGGACAGAAACACTGAAGCTTTCTTT CASSIQDRNTEAFF
NA TRBD2 TRBJ2-3 TRBV14 TGTGCCAGCAGCCTCATGGGACTAGCGGGCCTAGATACGCAGTATTTT CASSLMGLAGLDTQYF
NA NA TRBJ1-4 TRBV2 TGTGCCAGCAGTGAAGAGGGGGTTAGTAATGAAAAACTGTTTTTT CASSEEGVSNEKLFF
NA NA TRBJ1-2 TRBV4-1 TGCGCCAGCAGCCACCCCCCCCAGGGAAACTATGGCTACACCTTC CASSHPPQGNYGYTF
NA NA TRBJ2-2 TRBV10-2 TGCGCCAGCAAGAGGGCCGGGGAGCTGTTTTTT CASKRAGELFF
once NA TRBJ1-2 TRBV3-1/TRBV3-2 TGTGCCAGCAGCCAAGATAACAGGTACTATGGCTACACCTTC CASSQDNRYYGYTF
NA NA TRBJ2-3 TRBV27 TGTGCCAGCAGTTTATTAGGGGATAGCACAGATACGCAGTATTTT CASSLLGDSTDTQYF
few NA TRBJ2-7 TRBV19 TGTGCCAGCTGCGGCCAGGGCGGGGAGCAGTACTTC CASCGQGGEQYF
NA TRBD1 TRBJ2-7 TRBV5-1 TGCGCCAGCAGCCAATCGGGACAGGGGGCCTACGAGCAGTACTTC CASSQSGQGAYEQYF
once TRBD2 TRBJ2-1 TRBV3-1/TRBV3-2 TGTGCCAGCAGCCAAGAAGCGGGAGGGCCCGACAATGAGCAGTTCTTC CASSQEAGGPDNEQFF
NA NA TRBJ2-7 TRBV6-1 TGTGCCAGCAGTGAAAGGGGCGGAACCTCCTACGAGCAGTACTTC CASSERGGTSYEQYF
NA TRBD1 TRBJ2-3 TRBV29-1 TGCAGCGTTCGCCGGGACAGGACAGATACGCAGTATTTT CSVRRDRTDTQYF
NA NA TRBJ1-5 TRBV3-1/TRBV3-2 TGTGCCAGCAGCCAAACGCTACCTTGGGTGGCGGATCAGCCCCAGCATTTT CASSQTLPWVADQPQHF
NA NA TRBJ1-4 TRBV13 TGTGCCAGCAGCCCCCTTCGTACAACTAATGAAAAACTGTTTTTT CASSPLRTTNEKLFF
NA TRBD2 TRBJ2-1 TRBV11-3 TGTGCCAGCAGCCGGAGGACTAGCGGCAATGAGCAGTTCTTC CASSRRTSGNEQFF
NA TRBD1 TRBJ2-3 TRBV5-1 TGCGCCAGCAGAATAGGACAGGGGGCTTTTTATACGCAGTATTTT CASRIGQGAFYTQYF
once NA TRBJ2-5 TRBV7-9 TGTGCCAGCAGCTTAGAAGGACAGACCCAGTACTTC CASSLEGQTQYF
NA TRBD1 TRBJ1-5 TRBV5-8 TGTGCCAGCAGCTGGGGTGGGACAGTCGATCAGCCCCAGCATTTT CASSWGGTVDQPQHF
few NA TRBJ2-2 TRBV10-2 TGCGCCAGCAGCGACATCGGGACTGGTGTCGCCGGGGAGCTGTTTTTT CASSDIGTGVAGELFF
few NA TRBJ2-5 TRBV15 TGTGCCACCAGCAGAGATAGGGGAGCGGAGACCCAGTACTTC CATSRDRGAETQYF
NA TRBD2 TRBJ2-3 TRBV9 TGTGCCAGCAGCCCCACTAGCGGGAGGGCCACAGATACGCAGTATTTT CASSPTSGRATDTQYF
NA NA TRBJ2-1 TRBV12-3/TRBV12-4 TGTGCCAGCAGGAGAAGCTCCAATGAGCAGTTCTTC CASRRSSNEQFF
few NA TRBJ2-7 TRBV30 TGTGCCTGGAGTGTAGGGTGGGGCGGCGGGCAGTACTTC CAWSVGWGGGQYF
NA NA TRBJ1-1 TRBV28 TGTGCCAGCACCCACCGGGCAGGCTGGGACACTGAAGCTTTCTTT CASTHRAGWDTEAFF
NA TRBD2 TRBJ2-6 TRBV6-6 TGTGCCAGCAGCTACCGGAGACTAGCGGGATCTGGTGGGGCCAACGTCCTGACTTTC CASSYRRLAGSGGANVLTF
NA NA TRBJ2-1 TRBV4-1 TGCGCCAGCAGCCAAGAGGCGGAGTATAATGAGCAGTTCTTC CASSQEAEYNEQFF
NA TRBD1 TRBJ1-2 TRBV19 TGTGCCAGTAGTATAAAGGAAGGGACAGGGGGCCACTATGGCTACACCTTC CASSIKEGTGGHYGYTF